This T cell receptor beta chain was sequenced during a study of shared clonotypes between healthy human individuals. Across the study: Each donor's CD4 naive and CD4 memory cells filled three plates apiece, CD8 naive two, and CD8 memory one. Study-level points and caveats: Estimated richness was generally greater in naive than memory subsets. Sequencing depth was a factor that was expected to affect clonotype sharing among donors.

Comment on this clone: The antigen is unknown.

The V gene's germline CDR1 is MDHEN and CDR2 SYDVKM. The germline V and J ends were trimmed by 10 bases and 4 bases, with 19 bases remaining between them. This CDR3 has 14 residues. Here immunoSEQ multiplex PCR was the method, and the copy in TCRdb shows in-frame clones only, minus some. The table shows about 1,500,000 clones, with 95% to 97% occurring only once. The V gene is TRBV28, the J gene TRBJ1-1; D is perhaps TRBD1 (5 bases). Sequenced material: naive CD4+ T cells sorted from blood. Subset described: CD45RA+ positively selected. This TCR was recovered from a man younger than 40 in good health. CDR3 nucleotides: TGTGCCATATTCAGGGAGGGCCGTAGCACTGAAGCTTTCTTT. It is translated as CAIFREGRSTEAFF.